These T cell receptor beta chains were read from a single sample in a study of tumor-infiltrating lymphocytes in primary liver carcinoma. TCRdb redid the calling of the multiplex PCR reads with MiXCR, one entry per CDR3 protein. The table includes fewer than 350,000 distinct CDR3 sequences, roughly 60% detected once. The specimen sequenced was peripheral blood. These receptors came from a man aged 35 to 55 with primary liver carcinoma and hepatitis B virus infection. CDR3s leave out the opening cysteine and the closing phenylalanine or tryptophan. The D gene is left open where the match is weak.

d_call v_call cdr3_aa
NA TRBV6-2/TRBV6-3 ASSYEVFYGYT
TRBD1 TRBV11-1 ASSSLYRGPSYEQY
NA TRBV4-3 ASSPGGGELF
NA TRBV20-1 SAPRDAEHYGYT
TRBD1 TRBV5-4 ASSLDRQGASNEQF
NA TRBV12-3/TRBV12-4 ASSAPWAGSFGELF
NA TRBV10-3 AIRVGGSSSYNEQF
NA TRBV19 ASSGRQTQETQY
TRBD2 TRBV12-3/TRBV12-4 ASSLDLSTSVYEQY
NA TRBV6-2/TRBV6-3 ASSYQLGNEQF
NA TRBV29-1 SVEGGANEQF
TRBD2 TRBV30 AWSFSGINYEQY
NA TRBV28 DSTDTYTEAF
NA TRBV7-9 ASSLEVPGSEAF
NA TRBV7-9 ASNRQVQDMRY
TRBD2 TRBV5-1 ASSSPSGLAGGPPNEQF
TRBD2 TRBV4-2 ASSLTSESLTDTQY
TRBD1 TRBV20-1 SARPNGQGSGELF
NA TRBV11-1 ASSNSQETQY
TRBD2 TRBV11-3 SSSSGLAGASAERY
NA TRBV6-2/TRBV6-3 ASGPALGQRESTDAQY
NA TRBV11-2 ASSPGVSEAF
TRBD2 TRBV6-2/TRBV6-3 ASSGGVAGDYYEQY
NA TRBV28 ASSPRISRNTIY
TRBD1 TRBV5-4 ASSLGGGRNTGELF
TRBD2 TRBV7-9 ASSLALAGSYNEQF
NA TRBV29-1 SVGHANTEAF
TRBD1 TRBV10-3 AISAGDRGNTIY
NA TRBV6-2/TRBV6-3 ATSDPGLNTQY
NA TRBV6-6 ASSYLAQPGARLDGNTQY
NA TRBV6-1 ASSDLGANEQF
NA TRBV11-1 ASSFDSARTGELF
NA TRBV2 ASKGPNAGELF
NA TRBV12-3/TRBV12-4 ASSSEAIYGYT
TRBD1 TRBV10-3 AISEGQGFRGYT
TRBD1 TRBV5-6 ASSWRSGGGDTQY
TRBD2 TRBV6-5 ASSLSGLAGGPGYNERF
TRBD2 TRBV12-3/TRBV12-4 ASRTSGRTLGTDMQY
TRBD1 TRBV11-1 ARSSQTGTDRQY
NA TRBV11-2 ASSLTTYNEHF
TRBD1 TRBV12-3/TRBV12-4 ASSHRDRAYEQY
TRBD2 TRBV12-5 ASGLAVGGGPPNEQF
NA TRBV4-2 ASSQERGLSTEAL
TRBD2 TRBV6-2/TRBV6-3 ASSCSSSGTYELY
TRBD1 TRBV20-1 SAREGGRQPQH
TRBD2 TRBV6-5 ASTSSGGTYEQY